This passage covers 28 T cell receptor beta chains from one sample sequenced in a study of blood T cell repertoires in COVID-19. Here immunoSEQ multiplex PCR was the method, and the copy in TCRdb shows in-frame clones only, minus some. The sample consists of fewer than 400,000 clones, about nine tenths of them appearing once. The source material was PBMCs or T cells enriched from blood (not recorded which). The receptors were sampled from a man aged 60 to 75 who had recovered from COVID-19.

The chain employs TRBV12-3 or TRBV12-4 and TRBJ2-2; unclear D gene. The CDR3 spans 11 residues. V shed 6 bases and J shed 8 bases, with 7 bases lying between them. The CDR3 region is CASSRGGELFF. The CDR3 DNA reads TGTGCCAGCAGCCGAGGAGGGGAGCTGTTTTTT.

This clone was seen a single time. J is TRBJ2-7 and V is TRBV7-2; 8 bases line up with TRBD1. The trim removed 3 bases at V and 2 bases at J, leaving 6 bases unmatched. The CDR3 totals 15 residues. The V gene's germline CDR1 is SGHTA and CDR2 FQGNSA. The CDR3 sequence: CASSFSRTGPYEQYF. DNA of the CDR3: TGTGCCAGCAGCTTCTCCCGGACAGGGCCCTACGAGCAGTACTTC.

On this clone itself: This same CDR3 is encoded by further DNA sequences in the sample. The V call is TRBV5-1, the J call TRBJ1-4; D is possibly TRBD1 (5 bases). The CDR3 consists of 14 residues. Per germline, CDR1 SGHRS and CDR2 YFSETQ. The germline V and J ends were trimmed by 4 bases and 0 bases, with 7 bases remaining between them. The CDR3 reads CASSPGATNEKLFF. CDR3 coding DNA: TGCGCCAGCAGCCCGGGGGCAACTAATGAAAAACTGTTTTTT.

This rearrangement joins TRBV15 to TRBJ2-7; 7 nucleotides match TRBD2. Looked up from germline, CDR1 is LNHNV and CDR2 is YYDKDF (reference sequence). This CDR3 spans 14 amino acids. V was clipped by 4 bases and J by 3 bases; unmatched bases: 6. CDR3 DNA sequence: TGTGCCACCAGCATCCGGGGAGGGGACTACGAGCAGTACTTC. It specifies CATSIRGGDYEQYF.

The chain combines TRBV2 with TRBJ1-4; no reliable D call. The CDR3 length is 12 residues. Trimming left V 3 bases short and J 17 bases short, with 16 bases between. Germline V gene sequence: CDR1 SNHLY, CDR2 FYNNEI. The CDR3 here is CASSDRGPSIFF. As DNA, the CDR3 is TGTGCCAGCAGTGATCGCGGCCCCTCGATCTTTTTT.

J is TRBJ1-4 and V is TRBV18, with D unclear. The CDR3 loop spans 12 amino acids. Germline-derived CDR1 and CDR2 are KGHSH and LQKENI. V lost 2 bases and J lost 11, with 9 bases in between. CDR3 loop: CASSPSQQKLFF. The CDR3 DNA reads as TGTGCCAGCTCACCATCACAGCAGAAACTGTTTTTT.

This clone was counted a single time. The chain couples TRBV5-1 to TRBJ1-2; D is undetermined. V gave up 2 bases and J gave up 8 bases, with 22 bases separating them. Germline assignment: CDR1 SGHRS and CDR2 YFSETQ. CDR3 length: 16 amino acids. The CDR3 sequence is CASSFSRLATSGGYTF. CDR3 nucleotides: TGCGCCAGCAGCTTTTCTCGACTCGCTACGTCGGGAGGCTACACCTTC.

The chain carries TRBV7-9 and TRBJ2-4; D not certain. CDR1 is SEHNR and CDR2 is FQNEAQ in the germline V gene (reference sequence). The CDR3 contains 13 residues. Trimming took off 1 base at V and 8 bases at J, with 9 bases between the two ends. The CDR3 DNA is TGTGCCAGCAGCTTAGATAGTCCGGACATTCAGTACTTC. Its translation is CASSLDSPDIQYF.

The chain joins TRBV6-5 to TRBJ1-5, with 7 bases lining up with TRBD1. CDR1 is MNHEY and CDR2 is SVGAGI in the germline V gene. V trimming: 6 bases; J trimming: 2 bases; junction bases outside the gene matches: 7. This CDR3 is built from 15 residues. DNA for the CDR3: TGTGCCAGCAGCTCGACAGGGTCGGGCAATCAGCCCCAGCATTTT. The encoded protein is CASSSTGSGNQPQHF.

The chain uses TRBV7-9 and TRBJ1-1; D possibly corresponds to TRBD1 (6 bases). Per germline, CDR1 SEHNR and CDR2 FQNEAQ (reference sequence). Trimming removed 2 bases from V and 1 base from J, with 8 bases in between. The length of the CDR3 is 14 residues. In DNA form, the CDR3 reads TGTGCCAGCAGCTTACAGGGGACGAACACTGAAGCTTTCTTT. Translation gives CASSLQGTNTEAFF.

The gene calls are TRBV19 and TRBJ2-5, with D possibly matching TRBD1 (6 bases). CDR1 is LNHDA, CDR2 SQIVND, per germline (reference sequence). V dropped 5 bases and J dropped 3 bases, with 16 bases sitting between them. The CDR3 has 15 amino acids. The DNA of the CDR3 is TGTGCCAGTAGTCCCTTTGGACAGAAAGAAGAGACCCAGTACTTC. It codes for CASSPFGQKEETQYF. The full variable domain, rest sourced from reference TRBV19 and TRBJ2-5, is DGGITQSPKYLFRKEGQNVTLSCEQNLNHDAMYWYRQDPGQGLRLIYYSQIVNDFQKGDIAEGYSVSREKKESFPLTVTSAQKNPTAFYLCASSPFGQKEETQYFGPGTRLLVL.

This clone occurred once. The chain is built from TRBV28 and TRBJ1-5; D not resolved. This CDR3 is 13 amino acids long. In germline, CDR1 is MDHEN, CDR2 SYDVKM. Trimming took 5 bases from V and 4 from J, leaving 9 bases between them. The CDR3 DNA is TGTGCCAGCAGTCCAGAACGTAATCAGCCCCAGCATTTT. This encodes CASSPERNQPQHF.

This sequence joins TRBV18 and TRBJ1-5, with TRBD1 matching 7 bases. Germline V lookup: CDR1 KGHSH, CDR2 LQKENI. J gave up 6 bases and V 1 base, and 6 bases lay outside the gene matches. CDR3 length equals 15 residues. The CDR3 region is CASSPQPDRAQPQHF. The CDR3 DNA reads as TGTGCCAGCTCACCACAACCAGACAGGGCTCAGCCCCAGCATTTT.

The chain combines TRBV5-8 with TRBJ2-7, with D maybe TRBD1 (6 bases). The CDR3 length is 13 residues. Trimming took off 1 base at V and 6 bases at J, with 11 bases between the two ends. Germline assignment: CDR1 SGHTS and CDR2 YDEGEE. CDR3 nucleotides: TGTGCCAGCAGCTTGTCCAGGGGCGTCGAGCAGTACTTC. It codes for CASSLSRGVEQYF.

The rearrangement joins TRBV12-5 to TRBJ2-5, with a tentative D call TRBD2 (5 bases). CDR3 length: 12 residues. V was pared by 9 bases and J by 5 bases, with 13 bases between. Germline CDR1 and CDR2: LGHNT and FRNRAP. In nucleotides, the CDR3 is TGTGCTAGCGCTCCGGGATATGAGACCCAGTACTTC. It codes for CASAPGYETQYF.

This sequence joins TRBV27 and TRBJ2-2; D ambiguous. CDR1 MNHEY and CDR2 SMNVEV come from the germline V gene (reference sequence). The V end was cut by 6 bases, the J end by 1 base, with 9 bases between. This CDR3 is 14 amino acids long. This CDR3 reads CASSRIENTGELFF. CDR3 in DNA: TGTGCCAGCAGCAGGATAGAGAACACCGGGGAGCTGTTTTTT.

The V and J genes are TRBV30 and TRBJ2-7; D possibly corresponds to TRBD1 (5 bases). The CDR3 totals 14 residues. The germline CDR1 and CDR2 sequences are GTSNPN and SVGIG (reference sequence). The V end lost 4 bases, the J end lost 0 bases, and 13 bases lay between the germline ends. The CDR3 sequence is CAWKATVTSYEQYF. CDR3 in DNA: TGTGCCTGGAAAGCGACAGTGACCTCCTACGAGCAGTACTTC.

V usage is TRBV2 and J usage is TRBJ1-5, with D possibly TRBD1 on 5 matching bases. There are 16 residues in the CDR3. V was pared by 3 bases and J by 4 bases, with 16 bases between. Germline CDR1 and CDR2: SNHLY and FYNNEI. The CDR3, as DNA: TGTGCCAGCAGTGATATACCAGGGATAGGGAATCAGCCCCAGCATTTT. It codes for CASSDIPGIGNQPQHF.

This sequence joins TRBV24-1 and TRBJ1-3; D not certain. CDR1 KGHDR and CDR2 SFDVKD come from the germline V gene. CDR3 size: 14 residues. Trimming stripped 2 bases from V and 3 bases from J, with 7 bases between. This CDR3 is CATSDSRNGNTIYF. The CDR3 DNA reads TGTGCCACCAGTGATTCGCGTAATGGAAACACCATATATTTT.

This chain joins TRBV7-6 and TRBJ2-7; TRBD2 matches 7 bases. After removal of 1 base from V and 4 bases from J, the junction contained 4 bases not matched to a gene. The V gene's germline CDR1 is SGHVS and CDR2 FNYEAQ. The CDR3 spans 14 residues. Here the CDR3 DNA reads TGTGCCAGCAGCTTAGGGTCTAGCGGTTACGAGCAGTACTTC. Residues: CASSLGSSGYEQYF. The whole variable domain, filled in from reference TRBV7-6 and TRBJ2-7, reads GAGVSQSPRYKVTKRGQDVALRCDPISGHVSLYWYRQALGQGPEFLTYFNYEAQQDKSGLPNDRFSAERPEGSISTLTIQRTEQRDSAMYRCASSLGSSGYEQYFGPGTRLTVT.

The CDR3 bases are TGCGCCAGCAGCACACAGCCGGGGGACACTGAAGCTTTCTTT. It codes for CASSTQPGDTEAFF. The chain recombines TRBV5-1 with TRBJ1-1; a weak D match, TRBD1 (5 bases). The CDR3 sequence is 14 residues long. The germline V gene encodes CDR1 SGHRS and CDR2 YFSETQ. V gave up 4 bases and J gave up 3 bases, with 13 bases separating them. Looking up the rest from reference TRBV5-1 and TRBJ1-1 gives the full variable domain: KAGVTQTPRYLIKTRGQQVTLSCSPISGHRSVSWYQQTPGQGLQFLFEYFSETQRNKGNFPGRFSGRQFSNSRSEMNVSTLELGDSALYLCASSTQPGDTEAFFGQGTRLTVV.

This clone was seen just once. V usage is TRBV29-1 and J usage is TRBJ2-2; 11 bases map to TRBD2. CDR3 size: 17 residues. Per the germline V gene, CDR1 is SQVTM and CDR2 is ANQGSEA. After removal of 0 bases from V and 7 bases from J, the junction contained 10 bases not matched to a gene. CDR3 residues: CSVEDPLAGGPIGELFF. The CDR3, as DNA: TGCAGCGTTGAAGATCCTTTAGCGGGAGGGCCGATCGGGGAGCTGTTTTTT.

The CDR3 bases are TGTGCCAGTAGTATAAGCAGGTGGACCTACGAGCAGTACTTC. Translation gives CASSISRWTYEQYF. V is TRBV19 and J is TRBJ2-7; the D is unclear. The CDR3 has 14 residues. Germline lookup yields CDR1 LNHDA and CDR2 SQIVND (reference sequence). V shed 2 bases and J shed 2 bases, with 10 bases lying between them.

The V and J genes are TRBV6-5 and TRBJ2-2; 10 bases map to TRBD2. The CDR3 contains 15 residues. The junction had 8 bases not matched to a gene; V was cut back by 8 bases and J by 5 bases. Germline CDR1 is MNHEY and CDR2 is SVGAGI. The CDR3 is CASFSGRIRTGELFF. CDR3 DNA: TGTGCCAGCTTTAGCGGGAGGATCAGGACCGGGGAGCTGTTTTTT.

Turning to this clone: Other nucleotide sequences in the sample specify the same CDR3. V usage is TRBV5-1 and J usage is TRBJ2-3; 13 positions match TRBD2. This CDR3 contains 15 residues. The V and J ends lost 4 bases and 5 bases, in that order; junction bases with no gene match: 4. CDR1 SGHRS and CDR2 YFSETQ come from the germline V gene. CDR3 DNA: TGCGCCAGCAGCCTCGGACTAGCGGGGGAAGATACGCAGTATTTT. Amino acids: CASSLGLAGEDTQYF.

Here the CDR3 reads CSVQGHPNTGELFF. The CDR3 DNA reads as TGCAGCGTCCAGGGCCACCCCAACACCGGGGAGCTGTTTTTT. The chain employs TRBV29-1 and TRBJ2-2; a possible D gene is TRBD1 (5 bases). CDR1 SQVTM and CDR2 ANQGSEA come from the germline V gene. V lost 6 bases to trimming and J lost 2 bases, with 13 bases between them. This CDR3 spans 14 amino acids.

The rearrangement joins TRBV6-2 or TRBV6-3 to TRBJ2-1; D remains ambiguous. The CDR3 contains 15 residues. CDR1 and CDR2 from the germline V gene are MNHEY and SVGEGT. V was pared by 4 bases and J by 6 bases, with 16 bases between. The CDR3 DNA follows: TGTGCCAGCAGTTCCTTTCGGGTAAGGAGCAATGAGCAGTTCTTC. Protein: CASSSFRVRSNEQFF.

The chain joins TRBV3-1 (or the pseudogene TRBV3-2) to TRBJ1-6; 9 bases fit TRBD1. Germline V CDR1 and CDR2: LGHDT, YNNKEL (reference sequence). This CDR3 has 17 residues. V lost 4 bases, J lost 0 bases, and 4 bases stayed unmatched. The DNA for the CDR3 is TGTGCCAGCAGCCGGGGACAGGGAAGCTCCTATAATTCACCCCTCCACTTT. As protein: CASSRGQGSSYNSPLHF.